The 6 T cell receptor beta chains below all came from one sample that was sequenced in a study of cytotoxic CD8 clonotypes in ibrutinib-treated CLL. Method: immunoSEQ multiplex PCR; TCRdb's copy keeps in-frame clones and lacks some. The table has hundreds of thousands of clones, around three quarters seen once; the top ten hold 15%. The sequencing here drew on PBMCs, taken after 24 months of ibrutinib treatment. The source of these receptors is a human donor with chronic lymphocytic leukemia.

The J gene is TRBJ2-7, the V gene TRBV19, with 8 bases lining up with TRBD1. The CDR3 is 14 residues long. The V gene's germline CDR1 is LNHDA and CDR2 SQIVND (reference sequence). J was trimmed by 3 bases and V by 3 bases; bases with no gene match: 4. The DNA of the CDR3 is TGTGCCAGTAGTATTGGGGACAGGATCTACGAGCAGTACTTC. Encoded protein: CASSIGDRIYEQYF. The complete variable domain, with remaining parts taken from reference TRBV19 and TRBJ2-7, reads DGGITQSPKYLFRKEGQNVTLSCEQNLNHDAMYWYRQDPGQGLRLIYYSQIVNDFQKGDIAEGYSVSREKKESFPLTVTSAQKNPTAFYLCASSIGDRIYEQYFGPGTRLTVT.

The gene calls are TRBV4-1 and TRBJ2-3; TRBD2 matches at 12 bases. The CDR3 totals 17 residues. CDR1 MGHRA and CDR2 YSYEKL come from the germline V gene. The J segment lost 4 bases and the V segment lost 2 bases, leaving 7 bases of the junction unmatched. DNA for the CDR3: TGCGCCAGCAGCCAACAACTAGCGGGAGGTATTTCAGATACGCAGTATTTT. Translation gives CASSQQLAGGISDTQYF.

The rearrangement links TRBV4-3 to TRBJ2-4; D call uncertain. There are 18 residues in the CDR3. Trimming removed 4 bases from V and 1 base from J, with 20 bases in between. The germline CDR1 and CDR2 sequences are LGHNA and YSLEER. CDR3 sequence (DNA): TGCGCCAGCAGCCTTGGGGTAGGGATTCTGTCGGCCAAAAACATTCAGTACTTC. Translated, it gives CASSLGVGILSAKNIQYF.

V is TRBV2 and J is TRBJ2-7; D tentatively fits TRBD1 or TRBD2 (6 bases each). The CDR3 loop spans 15 amino acids. Germline V gives CDR1 SNHLY, CDR2 FYNNEI. Trimming shortened V by 7 bases and J by 2 bases, and 18 bases separated the two germline ends. The CDR3 sequence is CASNDEGGRTYEQYF. CDR3 nucleotides: TGTGCCAGCAATGATGAGGGGGGCCGCACCTACGAGCAGTACTTC.

V gene TRBV7-2 combines with J gene TRBJ2-5; no clear D gene. The CDR3 totals 13 residues. Trimming pared 2 bases from V and 4 bases from J, leaving 8 bases between. The V gene's germline CDR1 is SGHTA and CDR2 FQGNSA. CDR3 DNA sequence: TGTGCCAGCAGCTTATTGGGTTTAGAGACCCAGTACTTC. It encodes CASSLLGLETQYF.

Remarks on this clone: At one boundary the junction diverges from the germline segment, which might be a read error. The genes are TRBV7-9 and TRBJ2-7, with D unclear. CDR1 and CDR2 (germline): SEHNR, FQNEAQ (reference sequence). This CDR3 has 15 residues. The chain's CDR3 is CASSLAGAGNYGQYF. The CDR3 region has the DNA TGTGCCAGCAGCTTAGCTGGCGCCGGAAACTACGGGCAGTACTTC. Full variable domain (rest looked up from reference TRBV7-9 and TRBJ2-7): DTGVSQNPRHKITKRGQNVTFRCDPISEHNRLYWYRQTLGQGPEFLTYFQNEAQLEKSRLLSDRFSAERPKGSFSTLEIQRTEQGDSAMYLCASSLAGAGNYGQYFGPGTRLTVT.